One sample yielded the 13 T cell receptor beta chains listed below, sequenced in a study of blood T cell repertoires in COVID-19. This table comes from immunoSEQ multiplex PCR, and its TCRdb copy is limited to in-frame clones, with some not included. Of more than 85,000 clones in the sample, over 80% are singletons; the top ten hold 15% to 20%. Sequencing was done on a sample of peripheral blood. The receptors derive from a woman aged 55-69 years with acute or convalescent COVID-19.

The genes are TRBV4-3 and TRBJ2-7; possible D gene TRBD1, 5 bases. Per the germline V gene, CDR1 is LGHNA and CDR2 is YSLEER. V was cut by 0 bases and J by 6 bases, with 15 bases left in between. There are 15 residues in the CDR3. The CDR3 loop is CASSQDYRTGSEQYF. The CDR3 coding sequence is TGCGCCAGCAGCCAAGATTATCGAACAGGAAGCGAGCAGTACTTC.

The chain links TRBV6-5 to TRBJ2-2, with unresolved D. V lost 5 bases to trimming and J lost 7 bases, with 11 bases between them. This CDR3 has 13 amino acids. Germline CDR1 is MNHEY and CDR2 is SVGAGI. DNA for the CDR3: TGTGCCAGCAGTCGGGTTGTTAACGGGGAGCTGTTTTTT. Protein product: CASSRVVNGELFF.

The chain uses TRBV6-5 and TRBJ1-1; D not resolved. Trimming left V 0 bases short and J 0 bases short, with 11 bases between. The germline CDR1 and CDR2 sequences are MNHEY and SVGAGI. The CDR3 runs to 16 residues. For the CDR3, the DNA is TGTGCCAGCAGTTACTCGGCTGGGCAGTTGAACACTGAAGCTTTCTTT. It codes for CASSYSAGQLNTEAFF.

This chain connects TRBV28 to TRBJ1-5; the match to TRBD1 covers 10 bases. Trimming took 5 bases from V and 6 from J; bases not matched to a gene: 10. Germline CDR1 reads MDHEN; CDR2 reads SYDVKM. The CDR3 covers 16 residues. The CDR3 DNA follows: TGTGCCAGCAGTGTCGCTTCGGGACAGGGGTTTCAGCCCCAGCATTTT. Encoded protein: CASSVASGQGFQPQHF.

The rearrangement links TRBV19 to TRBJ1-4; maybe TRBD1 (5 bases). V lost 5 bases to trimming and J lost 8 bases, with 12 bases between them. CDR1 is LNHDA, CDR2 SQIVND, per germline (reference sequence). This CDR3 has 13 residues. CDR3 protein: CASSDSGTEKLFF. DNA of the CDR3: TGTGCCAGTAGTGACAGCGGGACGGAAAAACTGTTTTTT.

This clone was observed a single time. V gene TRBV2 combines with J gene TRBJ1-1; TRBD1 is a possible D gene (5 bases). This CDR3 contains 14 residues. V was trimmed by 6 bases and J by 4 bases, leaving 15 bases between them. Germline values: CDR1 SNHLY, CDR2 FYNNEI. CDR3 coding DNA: TGTGCCAGCAGCCCGCGGGGTGGGGGCACTGAAGCTTTCTTT. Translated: CASSPRGGGTEAFF.

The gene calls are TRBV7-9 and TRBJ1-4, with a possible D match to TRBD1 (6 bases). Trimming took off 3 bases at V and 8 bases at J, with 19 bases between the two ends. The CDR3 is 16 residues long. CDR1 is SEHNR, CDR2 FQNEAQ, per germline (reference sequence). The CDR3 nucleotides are TGTGCCAGCAGCTTCGTGGGCGACAAGGGGGACGAAAAACTGTTTTTT. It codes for CASSFVGDKGDEKLFF.

The CDR3 DNA reads TGTGCCAGCGGAGGCCGCATTGGTGAGCAGTTCTTC. Its translation is CASGGRIGEQFF. The chain couples TRBV12-3 or TRBV12-4 to TRBJ2-1, with TRBD2 as a possible D gene (5 bases). This CDR3 spans 12 amino acids. The ends were cut back, 8 bases at V and 9 bases at J, with 14 bases in the middle.

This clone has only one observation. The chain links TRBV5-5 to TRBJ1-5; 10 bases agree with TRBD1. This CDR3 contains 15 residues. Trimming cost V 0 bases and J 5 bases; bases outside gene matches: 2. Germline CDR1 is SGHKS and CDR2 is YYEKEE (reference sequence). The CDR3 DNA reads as TGTGCCAGCAGCTTGGTGGGGACAGGGGATCAGCCCCAGCATTTT. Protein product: CASSLVGTGDQPQHF.

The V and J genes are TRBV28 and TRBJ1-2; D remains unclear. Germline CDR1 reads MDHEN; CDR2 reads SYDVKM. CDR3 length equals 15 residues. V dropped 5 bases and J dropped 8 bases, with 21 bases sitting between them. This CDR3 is CASSQTGVPYGGYTF. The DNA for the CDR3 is TGTGCCAGCAGTCAGACGGGAGTACCCTATGGCGGCTACACCTTC.

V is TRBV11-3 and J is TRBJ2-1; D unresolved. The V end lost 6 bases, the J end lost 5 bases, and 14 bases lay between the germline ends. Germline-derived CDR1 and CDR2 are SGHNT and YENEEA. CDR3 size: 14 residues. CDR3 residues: CASSHSARNNEQFF. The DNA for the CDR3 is TGTGCCAGCAGTCATTCAGCTAGGAACAATGAGCAGTTCTTC.

The chain's CDR3 is CASSQGYESSYEQYF. CDR3 coding DNA: TGTGCCAGCAGCCAAGGGTACGAGAGCTCCTACGAGCAGTACTTC. The chain has TRBV14 and TRBJ2-7; no firm D call. Trimming stripped 1 base from V and 0 bases from J, with 10 bases between. Per the germline V gene, CDR1 is SGHDN and CDR2 is FVKESK. The CDR3 extends over 15 amino acids.

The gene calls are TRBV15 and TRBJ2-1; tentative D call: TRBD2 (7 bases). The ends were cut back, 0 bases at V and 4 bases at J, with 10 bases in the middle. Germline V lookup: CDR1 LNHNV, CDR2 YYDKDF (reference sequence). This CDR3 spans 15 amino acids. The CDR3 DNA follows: TGTGCCACCAGCAGAGAACAGGGAGGGTACAATGAGCAGTTCTTC. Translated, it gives CATSREQGGYNEQFF.